The text below deals with one TCR beta chain. In its sample, this clone was seen many times. Its antigen is not yet known. No base quality information exists; no much larger clone differs at one position. Each donor gave one peripheral blood draw, roughly 110 mL on average, collected into heparinised tubes. Using a panel that included CD45RO, CCR7, CD25, CD127, CD95 and CD27, naive, central memory, regulatory and stem cell-like memory CD4+ T cells were sorted on a BD FACSAria II. Purity was above 98% for every sorted population. Right away, PBMCs were isolated by Lymphoprep density gradient centrifugation and were stained directly, with no culture step. Samples were stained and sorted in pairs, with one healthy donor and one patient per experiment, so that batch effects were minimized. These data are taken from a study of beta chain features in type 1 diabetes (dated by TCRdb to the late 2010s). Context from the whole study: Mean age, gender distribution, total cell number and subset yield did not differ between patients and healthy donors. The study compared TCRB repertoires of sorted circulating CD4+ T cell subsets between recently diagnosed type 1 diabetes patients and matched healthy donors. A total of some 100,000,000 sorted cells were examined across all samples, and the number of cells per subset was strongly correlated with RNA yield. Naive and central memory subsets were obtained from all 30 or so donors, but regulatory and stem cell-like memory subsets were isolated from only 8 patients and roughly 8 healthy donors.

The research as a whole found: A moderate but significant shortening of TCRB CDR3 length was observed in type 1 diabetes patients in all four CD4+ subsets. Naive, central memory and regulatory TCRB repertoires appeared more similar among patients than among healthy donors. Because cDNA was sequenced instead of genomic DNA, highly expressing activated cells could be over-represented, though the groups showed no difference in activation or CD3 levels. Because small numbers of individuals were included in the HLA sub-analyses, any influence of HLA type on TCRB rearrangement was left unresolved. Shorter templates might be favored by PCR, yet because patient and control samples were amplified and corrected together, any such skew would affect both groups equally. Patients with type 1 diabetes made fewer insertions and deleted more nucleotides at VDJ recombination sites, implying thymic rearrangement abnormalities.

According to the germline V gene, CDR1 reads SNHLY and CDR2 reads FYNNEI. The CDR3 sequence holds 14 residues, the cysteine and phenylalanine included. The DNA shown is the 42-base CDR3, in frame from base 1. Trimming costs V 4 bases and J 0 bases, and their ends lie 7 bases apart. The entire amount of isolated RNA was reverse transcribed using the High Capacity cDNA Reverse Transcription Kit, so the sequenced TCRB transcripts were expressed ones. Naive, central memory and regulatory T cell samples underwent deep immunoSEQ sequencing, averaging about 3.57 million total reads per sample. Sorted cells were lysed in RLT buffer and RNA was extracted with DNase-treated RNeasy Micro or Mini kits, depending on cell number. Each cell subset was processed on its own to prevent cross-contamination, while patient and healthy donor samples were processed together. Using the immunoSEQ multiplex PCR, TCRB sequences were amplified from cDNA into 87-bp fragments spanning the CDR3 region. Sequencing of the amplicons was done on the Illumina HiSeq platform. On the study's bioinformatics: Synthetic template baselines were used to correct PCR bias computationally, reads within Hamming distance 2 were collapsed, and singletons that could not be merged were discarded. Reads were aligned to IMGT to assign V, D and J genes, CDR3 length, and insertions or deletions at six rearrangement sites. Clonotype counts were normalized to sorted cell number within each subset before computing true diversity and Gini coefficients with the tcR R package. The overlap coefficient, calculated on TCRB nucleotide sequences, was used to quantify repertoire sharing. The table was pulled from immuneACCESS by TCRdb, which kept in-frame rearrangements only. Such tables lose some clones; where checked, under half of the loss comes from unresolved V genes, and the rest has no known cause. That table gives V, J and clone size, and the DNA gave D and trimming. This sample has about 210,000 clones in its table, and roughly 10% of those were observed once. 1% to 1.5% of the sample goes to the ten largest clones.

The receptor comes from a man aged 18 to 29 in good health. The sequencing sample was made of central memory CD4+ T cells from blood. The sequence joins TRBV2 to TRBJ1-5, with the D segment identity uncertain. In nucleotides, the sequence is TGTGCCAGCAGTGTGTCCGGTAGCAATCAGCCCCAGCATTTT. This gives the protein CASSVSGSNQPQHF.